This T cell receptor beta chain originates from a study of T-cell reconstitution after alpha-beta-depleted transplantation in children. Regarding the study as a whole: T-cell counts and diversity at one year following transplant were attributed mainly to newly produced T cells. Alpha-beta T cells about two months after transplant reportedly derived from several hundred expanded graft clones. At day 60, the high TCRbeta diversity found in some patients originated from recipient T cells and thymic progenitors that had survived.

In this sample, this clonotype turned up a few times. The antigen remains undetermined. Trimming took off 2 bases at V and 3 bases at J, with 13 bases between the two ends. Germline V gene sequence: CDR1 DFQATT, CDR2 SNEGSKA (reference sequence). This CDR3 spans 14 amino acids. Preparation of the TCRbeta library was carried out with unique molecular identifiers. MiXCR was run by TCRdb on the PCR reads, yielding one entry per CDR3 protein. The sample includes about 580,000 distinct CDR3 sequences, 23% of them seen just once. This TCR was recovered from a boy under three years old who had a stem cell transplant for acute myeloid leukemia, so the T cells may come from the graft donor. The J gene is TRBJ2-5, the V gene TRBV20-1; D may correspond to TRBD1 or TRBD2 (5 bases each). Sequenced here: PBMCs, mostly from graft donor cells, sampled 360 days after TCRalphabeta/CD19-depleted stem cell transplant. The CDR3 here is CSARRDHREETQYF. The CDR3, as DNA: TGCAGTGCTAGACGGGACCACCGAGAAGAGACCCAGTACTTC.